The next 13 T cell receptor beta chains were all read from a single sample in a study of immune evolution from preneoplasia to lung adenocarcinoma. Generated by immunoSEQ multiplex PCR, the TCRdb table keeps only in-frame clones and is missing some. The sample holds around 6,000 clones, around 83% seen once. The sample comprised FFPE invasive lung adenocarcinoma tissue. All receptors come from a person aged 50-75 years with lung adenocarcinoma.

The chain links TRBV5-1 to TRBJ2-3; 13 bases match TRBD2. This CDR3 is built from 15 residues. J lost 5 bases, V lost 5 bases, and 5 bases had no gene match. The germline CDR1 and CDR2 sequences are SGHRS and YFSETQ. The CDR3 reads CASRPGLAGLDTQYF. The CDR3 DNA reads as TGCGCCAGCAGACCGGGACTAGCGGGATTAGATACGCAGTATTTT.

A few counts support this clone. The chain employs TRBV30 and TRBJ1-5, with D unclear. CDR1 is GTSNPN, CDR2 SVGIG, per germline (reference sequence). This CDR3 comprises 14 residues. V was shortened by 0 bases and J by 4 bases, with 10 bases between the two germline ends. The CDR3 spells CAWSVGQMNQPQHF. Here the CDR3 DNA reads TGTGCCTGGAGTGTAGGTCAGATGAATCAGCCCCAGCATTTT.

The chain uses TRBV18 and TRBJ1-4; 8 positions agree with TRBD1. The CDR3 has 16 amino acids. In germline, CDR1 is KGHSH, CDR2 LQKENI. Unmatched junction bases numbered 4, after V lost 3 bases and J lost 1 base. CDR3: CASSPTGAVTNEKLFF. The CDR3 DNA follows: TGTGCCAGCTCACCGACAGGGGCCGTAACTAATGAAAAACTGTTTTTT.

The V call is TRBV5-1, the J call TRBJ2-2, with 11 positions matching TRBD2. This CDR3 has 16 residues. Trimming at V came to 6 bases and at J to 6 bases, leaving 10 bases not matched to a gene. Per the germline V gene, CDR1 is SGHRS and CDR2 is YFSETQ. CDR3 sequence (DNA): TGCGCCAGCACCCCTACTAGCGGGAGTTTGCCCGGGGAGCTGTTTTTT. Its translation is CASTPTSGSLPGELFF.

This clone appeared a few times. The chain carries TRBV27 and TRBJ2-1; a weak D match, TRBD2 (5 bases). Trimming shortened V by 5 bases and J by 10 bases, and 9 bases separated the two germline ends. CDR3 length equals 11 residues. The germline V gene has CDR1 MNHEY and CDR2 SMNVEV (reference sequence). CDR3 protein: CASSRGLEQFF. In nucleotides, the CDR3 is TGTGCCAGCAGTCGAGGGTTGGAGCAGTTCTTC.

CDR3 residues: CASSPLGQETQYF. CDR3 in DNA: TGTGCCAGCAGCCCCCTGGGACAAGAGACCCAGTACTTC. The chain links TRBV7-6 to TRBJ2-5; no reliable D call. The CDR3 is 13 amino acids. Germline CDR1 reads SGHVS; CDR2 reads FNYEAQ. V lost 5 bases to trimming and J lost 2 bases, with 9 bases between them.

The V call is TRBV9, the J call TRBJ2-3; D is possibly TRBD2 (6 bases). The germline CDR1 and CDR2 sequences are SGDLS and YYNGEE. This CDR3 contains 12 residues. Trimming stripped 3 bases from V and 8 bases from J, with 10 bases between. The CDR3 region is CASSDGAGTQYF. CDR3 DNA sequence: TGTGCCAGCAGCGATGGAGCGGGTACGCAGTATTTT.

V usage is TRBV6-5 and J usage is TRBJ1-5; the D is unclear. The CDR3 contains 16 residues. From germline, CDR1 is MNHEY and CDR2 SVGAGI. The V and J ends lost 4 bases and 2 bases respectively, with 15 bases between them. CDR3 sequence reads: CASSSFGYLGNQPQHF. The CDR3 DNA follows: TGTGCCAGCAGTTCCTTCGGTTACCTCGGCAATCAGCCCCAGCATTTT.

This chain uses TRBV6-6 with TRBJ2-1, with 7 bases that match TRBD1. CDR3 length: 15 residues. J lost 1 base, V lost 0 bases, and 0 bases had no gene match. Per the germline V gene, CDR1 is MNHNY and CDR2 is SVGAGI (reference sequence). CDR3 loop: CASSYSRGSYNEQFF. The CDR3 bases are TGTGCCAGCAGTTACTCCAGGGGGTCCTACAATGAGCAGTTCTTC.

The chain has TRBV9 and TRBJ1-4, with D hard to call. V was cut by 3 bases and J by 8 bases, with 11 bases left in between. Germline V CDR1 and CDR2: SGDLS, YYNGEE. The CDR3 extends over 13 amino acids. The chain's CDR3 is CASSGGVGEKLFF. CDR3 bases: TGTGCCAGCAGCGGCGGTGTGGGGGAAAAACTGTTTTTT.

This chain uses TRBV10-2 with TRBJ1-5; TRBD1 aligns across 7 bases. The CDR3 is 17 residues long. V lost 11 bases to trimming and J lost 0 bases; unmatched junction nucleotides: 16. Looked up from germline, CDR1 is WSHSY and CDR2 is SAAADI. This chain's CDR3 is CALSAVGQSYSNQPQHF. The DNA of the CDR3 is TGCGCCCTCTCCGCCGTGGGACAGTCATATAGCAATCAGCCCCAGCATTTT.

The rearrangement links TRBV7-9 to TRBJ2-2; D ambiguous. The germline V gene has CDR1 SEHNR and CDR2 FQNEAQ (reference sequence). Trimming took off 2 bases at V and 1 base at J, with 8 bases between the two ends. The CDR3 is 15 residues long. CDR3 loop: CASSLSRENTGELFF. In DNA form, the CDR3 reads TGTGCCAGCAGCTTAAGTCGTGAGAACACCGGGGAGCTGTTTTTT.

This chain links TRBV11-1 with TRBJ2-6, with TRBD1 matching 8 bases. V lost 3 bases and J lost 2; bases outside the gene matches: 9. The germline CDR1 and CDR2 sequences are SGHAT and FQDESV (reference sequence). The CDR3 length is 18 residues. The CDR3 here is CASSFPGGRGAGANVLTF. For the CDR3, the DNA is TGTGCCAGCAGCTTCCCAGGGGGCAGGGGAGCTGGGGCCAACGTCCTGACTTTC.